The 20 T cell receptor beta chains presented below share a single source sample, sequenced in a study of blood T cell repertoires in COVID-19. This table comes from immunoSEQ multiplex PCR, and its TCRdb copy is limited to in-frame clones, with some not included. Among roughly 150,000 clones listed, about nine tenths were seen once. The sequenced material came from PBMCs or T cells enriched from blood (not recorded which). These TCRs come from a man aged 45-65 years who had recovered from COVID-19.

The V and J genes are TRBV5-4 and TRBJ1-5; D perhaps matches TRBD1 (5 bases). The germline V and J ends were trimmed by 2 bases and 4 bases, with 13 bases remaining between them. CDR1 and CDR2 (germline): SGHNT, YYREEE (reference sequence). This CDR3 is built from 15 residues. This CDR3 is CASSFGGGENQPQHF. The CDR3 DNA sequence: TGTGCCAGCAGCTTTGGGGGAGGAGAGAATCAGCCCCAGCATTTT.

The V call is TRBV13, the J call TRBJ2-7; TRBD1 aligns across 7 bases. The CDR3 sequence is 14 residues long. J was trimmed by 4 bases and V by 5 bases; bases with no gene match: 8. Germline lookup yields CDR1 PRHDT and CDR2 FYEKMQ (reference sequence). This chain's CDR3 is CASSHRTGEYEQYV. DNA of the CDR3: TGTGCCAGCAGCCACCGCACAGGGGAATACGAGCAGTACGTC.

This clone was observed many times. The CDR3 bases are TGTGCCAGCAGCTTAGATGGGGGGTGGAGATACGAGCAGTACTTC. Protein: CASSLDGGWRYEQYF. The chain is built from TRBV7-2 and TRBJ2-7; D perhaps matches TRBD2 (6 bases). The CDR3 is 15 residues long. Germline loops: CDR1 SGHTA, CDR2 FQGNSA. V lost 1 base to trimming and J lost 4 bases, with 14 bases between them.

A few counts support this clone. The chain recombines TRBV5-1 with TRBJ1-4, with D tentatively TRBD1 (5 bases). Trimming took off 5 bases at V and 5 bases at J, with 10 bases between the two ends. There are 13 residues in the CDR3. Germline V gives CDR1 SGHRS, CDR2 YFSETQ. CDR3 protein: CASSRGENEKLFF. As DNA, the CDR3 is TGCGCCAGCAGTAGGGGCGAAAATGAAAAACTGTTTTTT.

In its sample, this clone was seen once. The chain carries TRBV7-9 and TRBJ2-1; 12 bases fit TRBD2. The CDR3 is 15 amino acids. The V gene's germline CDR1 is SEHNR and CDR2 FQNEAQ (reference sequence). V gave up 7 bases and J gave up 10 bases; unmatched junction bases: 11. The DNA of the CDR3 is TGTGCCAGCACCCTAGCGGGGGGGCTGATTAACGAGCAGTTCTTC. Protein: CASTLAGGLINEQFF.

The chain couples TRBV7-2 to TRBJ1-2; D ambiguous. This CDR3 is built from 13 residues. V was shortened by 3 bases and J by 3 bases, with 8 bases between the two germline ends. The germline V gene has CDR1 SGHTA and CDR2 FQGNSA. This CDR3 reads CASSLGSYYGYTF. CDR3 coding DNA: TGTGCCAGCAGCTTGGGCAGTTACTATGGCTACACCTTC.

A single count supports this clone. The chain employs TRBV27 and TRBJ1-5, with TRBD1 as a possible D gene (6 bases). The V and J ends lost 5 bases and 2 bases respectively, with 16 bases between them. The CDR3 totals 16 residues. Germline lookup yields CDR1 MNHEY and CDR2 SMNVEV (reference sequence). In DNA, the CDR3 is TGTGCCAGCAGTCGGGCGGGCAGGGGAGGCAATCAGCCCCAGCATTTT. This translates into CASSRAGRGGNQPQHF.

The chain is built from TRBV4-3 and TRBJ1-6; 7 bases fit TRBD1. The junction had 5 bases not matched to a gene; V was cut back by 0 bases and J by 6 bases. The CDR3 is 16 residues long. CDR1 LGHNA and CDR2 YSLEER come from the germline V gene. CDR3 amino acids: CASSQDQHRGNSPLHF. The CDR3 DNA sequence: TGCGCCAGCAGCCAAGATCAGCACAGGGGTAATTCACCCCTCCACTTT.

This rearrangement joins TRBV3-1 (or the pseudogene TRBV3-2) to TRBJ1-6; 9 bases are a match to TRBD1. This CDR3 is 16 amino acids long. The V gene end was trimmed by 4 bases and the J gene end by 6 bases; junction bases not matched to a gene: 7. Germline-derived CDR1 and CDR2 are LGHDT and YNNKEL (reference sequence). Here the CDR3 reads CASSPPGQGRNSPLHF. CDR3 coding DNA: TGTGCCAGCAGCCCTCCCGGACAGGGGCGTAATTCACCCCTCCACTTT.

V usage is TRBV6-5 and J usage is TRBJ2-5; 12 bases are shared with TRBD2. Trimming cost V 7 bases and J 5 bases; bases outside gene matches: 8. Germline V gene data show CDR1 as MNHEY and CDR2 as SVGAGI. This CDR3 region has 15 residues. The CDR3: CASTPTSGSYETQYF. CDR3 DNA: TGTGCCAGCACCCCGACTAGCGGGAGCTATGAGACCCAGTACTTC.

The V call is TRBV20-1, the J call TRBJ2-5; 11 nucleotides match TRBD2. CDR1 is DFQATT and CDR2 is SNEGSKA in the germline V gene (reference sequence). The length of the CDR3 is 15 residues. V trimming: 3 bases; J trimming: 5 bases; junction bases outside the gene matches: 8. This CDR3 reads CSASLSSGGAETQYF. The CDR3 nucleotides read TGCAGTGCTAGTCTAAGTAGCGGGGGGGCGGAGACCCAGTACTTC.

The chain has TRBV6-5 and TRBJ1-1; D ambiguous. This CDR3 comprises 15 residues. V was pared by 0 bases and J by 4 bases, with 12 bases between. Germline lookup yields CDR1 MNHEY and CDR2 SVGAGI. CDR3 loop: CASSYSTPSITEAFF. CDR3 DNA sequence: TGTGCCAGCAGTTACTCCACGCCTAGTATCACTGAAGCTTTCTTT.

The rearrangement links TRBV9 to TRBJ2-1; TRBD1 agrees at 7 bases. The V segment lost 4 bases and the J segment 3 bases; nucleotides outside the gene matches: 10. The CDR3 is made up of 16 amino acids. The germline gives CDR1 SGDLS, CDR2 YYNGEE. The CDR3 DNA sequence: TGTGCCAGCAGCCCACAGACAGGGACCCTCTACAATGAGCAGTTCTTC. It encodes CASSPQTGTLYNEQFF. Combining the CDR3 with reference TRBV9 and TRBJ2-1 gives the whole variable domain DSGVTQTPKHLITATGQRVTLRCSPRSGDLSVYWYQQSLDQGLQFLIQYYNGEERAKGNILERFSAQQFPDLHSELNLSSLELGDSALYFCASSPQTGTLYNEQFFGPGTRLTVL.

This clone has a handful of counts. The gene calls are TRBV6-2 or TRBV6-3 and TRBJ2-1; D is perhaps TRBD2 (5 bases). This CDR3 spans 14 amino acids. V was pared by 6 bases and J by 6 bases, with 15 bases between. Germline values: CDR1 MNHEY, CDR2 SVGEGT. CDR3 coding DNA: TGTGCCAGCAGCCCCCATAGCGTCCTCAATGAGCAGTTCTTC. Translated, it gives CASSPHSVLNEQFF.

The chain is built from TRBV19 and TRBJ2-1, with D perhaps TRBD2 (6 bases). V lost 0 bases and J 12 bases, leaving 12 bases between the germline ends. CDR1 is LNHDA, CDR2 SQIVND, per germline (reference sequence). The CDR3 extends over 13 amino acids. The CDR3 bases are TGTGCCAGTAGTATAGATGGGCAGGGAGGGCAGTTCTTC. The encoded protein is CASSIDGQGGQFF.

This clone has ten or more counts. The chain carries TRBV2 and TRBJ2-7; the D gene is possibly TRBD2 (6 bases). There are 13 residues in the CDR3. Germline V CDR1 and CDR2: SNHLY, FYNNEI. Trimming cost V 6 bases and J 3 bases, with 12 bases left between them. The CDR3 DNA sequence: TGTGCCAGCAGGGGTTCGGGGGTCTACGAGCAGTACTTC. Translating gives CASRGSGVYEQYF.

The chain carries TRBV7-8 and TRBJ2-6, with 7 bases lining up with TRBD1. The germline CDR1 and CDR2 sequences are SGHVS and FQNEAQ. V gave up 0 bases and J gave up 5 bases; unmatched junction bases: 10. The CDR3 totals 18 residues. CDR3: CASSLAIGGARWANVLTF. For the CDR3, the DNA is TGTGCCAGCAGCTTAGCAATAGGGGGCGCTCGATGGGCCAACGTCCTGACTTTC.

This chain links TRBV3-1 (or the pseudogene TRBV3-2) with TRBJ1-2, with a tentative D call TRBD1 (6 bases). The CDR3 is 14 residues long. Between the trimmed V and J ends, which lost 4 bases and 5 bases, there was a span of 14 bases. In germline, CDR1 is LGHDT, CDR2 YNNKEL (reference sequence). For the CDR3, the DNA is TGTGCCAGCAGCCGCGCGGGGGGCGGTTATGGCTACACCTTC. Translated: CASSRAGGGYGYTF.

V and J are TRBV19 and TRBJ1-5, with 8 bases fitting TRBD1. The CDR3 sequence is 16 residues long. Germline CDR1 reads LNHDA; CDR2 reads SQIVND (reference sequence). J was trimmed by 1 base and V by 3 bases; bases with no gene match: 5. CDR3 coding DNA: TGTGCCAGTAGTATTCTAGGACAGGGCAGCAATCAGCCCCAGCATTTT. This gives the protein CASSILGQGSNQPQHF.

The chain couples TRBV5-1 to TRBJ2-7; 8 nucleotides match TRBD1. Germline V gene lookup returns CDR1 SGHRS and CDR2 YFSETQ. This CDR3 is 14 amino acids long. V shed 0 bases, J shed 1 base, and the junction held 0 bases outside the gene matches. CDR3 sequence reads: CASSLGQGSYEQYV. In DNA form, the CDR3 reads TGCGCCAGCAGCTTGGGACAGGGGTCCTACGAGCAGTACGTC.